This T cell receptor (beta chain) emerged from a study of post-analysis software for immune sequencing data. Looking at the study overall: The patients showed relapsing-remitting, secondary progressive and progressive-relapsing multiple sclerosis courses. Whole-study findings and limits: People with multiple sclerosis had a significantly lower normalized Chao1 diversity than controls did. The authors found that F measure strongly co-clustered same-batch samples.

Incorporated into the TCR beta cDNA libraries were unique molecular identifiers, which served to reduce PCR and sequencing biases. The authors obtained roughly 500,000 cDNA molecules from approximately 1 to 10 million T cells. TCRdb independently ran MiXCR on the PCR reads; one entry per CDR3 protein. The repertoire includes 400,000 to 500,000 distinct CDR3 sequences, roughly 40% of them detected once, and 7.5% to 8.5% sits in the top ten. With respect to this clonotype: What it binds is unknown.

This receptor was obtained from a girl aged 2 to 10 with multiple sclerosis. The source material was blood.

The CDR3 DNA reads as TGTGCCAGCAGCTTGGGTTATGATACGCAGTATTTT. This translates into CASSLGYDTQYF. The V gene is TRBV7-2, the J gene TRBJ2-3, with D unresolved. Between the trimmed V and J ends, which lost 3 bases and 6 bases, there was a span of 7 bases. The CDR3 runs 12 residues. Germline V gives CDR1 SGHTA, CDR2 FQGNSA.